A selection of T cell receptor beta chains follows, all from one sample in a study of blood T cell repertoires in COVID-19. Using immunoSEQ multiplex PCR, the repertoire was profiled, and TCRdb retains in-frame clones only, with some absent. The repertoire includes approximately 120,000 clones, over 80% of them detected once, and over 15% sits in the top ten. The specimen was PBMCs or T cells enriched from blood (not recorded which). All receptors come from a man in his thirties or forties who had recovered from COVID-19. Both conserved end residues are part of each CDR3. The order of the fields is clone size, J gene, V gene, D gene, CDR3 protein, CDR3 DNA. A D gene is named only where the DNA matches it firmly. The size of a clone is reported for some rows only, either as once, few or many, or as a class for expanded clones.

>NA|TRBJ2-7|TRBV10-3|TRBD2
CAISDPGLAVPYEQYF
TGTGCCATCAGTGATCCGGGACTAGCGGTCCCCTACGAGCAGTACTTC
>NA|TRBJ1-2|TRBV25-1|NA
CASSDPGRTGYTF
TGTGCCAGCAGTGATCCAGGGAGGACTGGCTACACCTTC
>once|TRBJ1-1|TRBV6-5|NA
CASSYPGTGEAFF
TGTGCCAGCAGTTATCCCGGCACAGGTGAAGCTTTCTTT
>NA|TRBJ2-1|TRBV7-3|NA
CASSLWAEGVNNEQFF
TGTGCCAGCAGCTTATGGGCCGAGGGAGTTAACAATGAGCAGTTCTTC
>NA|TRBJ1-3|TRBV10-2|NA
CASSEAAGNTIYF
TGCGCCAGCAGTGAGGCAGCGGGAAACACCATATATTTT
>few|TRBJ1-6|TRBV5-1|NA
CASTVDRTTGSPLHF
TGCGCCAGCACCGTTGACCGAACTACGGGTTCACCCCTCCACTTT
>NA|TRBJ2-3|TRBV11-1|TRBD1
CASSLGQGMEDTQYF
TGTGCCAGCAGTTTGGGACAGGGGATGGAAGATACGCAGTATTTT
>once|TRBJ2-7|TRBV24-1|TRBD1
CATSDQGQPVYEQYF
TGTGCCACCAGTGACCAGGGACAGCCGGTTTACGAGCAGTACTTC
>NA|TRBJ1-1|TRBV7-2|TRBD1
CASSLAGGMNTEAFF
TGTGCCAGCAGCTTAGCAGGGGGCATGAACACTGAAGCTTTCTTT
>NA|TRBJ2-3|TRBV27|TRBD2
CASSLGPFSGRANTDTQYF
TGTGCCAGCAGTTTAGGCCCTTTTAGCGGGAGGGCCAACACAGATACGCAGTATTTT
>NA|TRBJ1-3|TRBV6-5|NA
CASLQGKGNTIYF
TGTGCCAGCCTCCAGGGGAAAGGAAACACCATATATTTT
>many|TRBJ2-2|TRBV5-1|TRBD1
CASSLGTGGAFTGELFF
TGCGCCAGCAGCTTGGGGACAGGGGGCGCGTTCACCGGGGAGCTGTTTTTT
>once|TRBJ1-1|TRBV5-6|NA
CASRGTVNTEAFF
TGTGCCAGCAGAGGAACAGTGAACACTGAAGCTTTCTTT
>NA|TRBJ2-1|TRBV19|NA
CASSIVGGLSYNEQFF
TGTGCCAGTAGTATAGTCGGGGGATTGTCCTACAATGAGCAGTTCTTC
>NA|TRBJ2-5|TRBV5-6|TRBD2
CASARGAGGETQYF
TGTGCCAGCGCCCGTGGGGCCGGGGGGGAGACCCAGTACTTC
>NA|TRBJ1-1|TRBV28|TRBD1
CASSYPPQDRANTEAFF
TGTGCCAGCAGTTATCCTCCTCAGGACAGGGCGAACACTGAAGCTTTCTTT
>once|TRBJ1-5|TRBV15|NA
CATSPGANQPQHF
TGTGCCACCAGCCCTGGAGCAAATCAGCCCCAGCATTTT
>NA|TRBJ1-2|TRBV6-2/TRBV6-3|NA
CASSPILGGYGYTF
TGTGCCAGCAGCCCAATACTCGGGGGCTATGGCTACACCTTC
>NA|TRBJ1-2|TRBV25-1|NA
CASSEYRGYDGYTF
TGTGCCAGCAGTGAATACAGGGGATACGATGGCTACACCTTC
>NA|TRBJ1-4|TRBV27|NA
CASSAGQNEKLFF
TGTGCCAGCAGTGCCGGACAGAATGAAAAACTGTTTTTT
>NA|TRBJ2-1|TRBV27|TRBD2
CASSLSASGRASYNEQFF
TGTGCCAGCAGTTTATCTGCTAGCGGGAGGGCCTCCTACAATGAGCAGTTCTTC
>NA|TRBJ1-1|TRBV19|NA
CASSRGETMNTEAFF
TGTGCCAGTAGCCGGGGGGAGACCATGAACACTGAAGCTTTCTTT
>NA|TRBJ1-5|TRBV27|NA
CASSFQINQPQHF
TGTGCCAGCAGTTTCCAGATTAATCAGCCCCAGCATTTT
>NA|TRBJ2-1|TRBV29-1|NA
CSAEAVYNEQFF
TGCAGCGCAGAGGCGGTTTACAATGAGCAGTTCTTC
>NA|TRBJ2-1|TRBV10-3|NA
CAISELVYNEQFF
TGTGCCATCAGTGAGTTAGTGTACAATGAGCAGTTCTTC
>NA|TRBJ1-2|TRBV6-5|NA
CASSYSSGVGYTF
TGTGCCAGCAGTTACTCGTCAGGGGTTGGCTACACCTTC
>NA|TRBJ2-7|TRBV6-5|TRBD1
CASSYPPTGEGEQYF
TGTGCCAGCAGTTACCCCCCGACAGGGGAAGGCGAGCAGTACTTC
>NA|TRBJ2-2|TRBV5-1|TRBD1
CASSSVHTGGGTGELFF
TGCGCCAGCAGCTCAGTCCATACAGGGGGAGGCACCGGGGAGCTGTTTTTT